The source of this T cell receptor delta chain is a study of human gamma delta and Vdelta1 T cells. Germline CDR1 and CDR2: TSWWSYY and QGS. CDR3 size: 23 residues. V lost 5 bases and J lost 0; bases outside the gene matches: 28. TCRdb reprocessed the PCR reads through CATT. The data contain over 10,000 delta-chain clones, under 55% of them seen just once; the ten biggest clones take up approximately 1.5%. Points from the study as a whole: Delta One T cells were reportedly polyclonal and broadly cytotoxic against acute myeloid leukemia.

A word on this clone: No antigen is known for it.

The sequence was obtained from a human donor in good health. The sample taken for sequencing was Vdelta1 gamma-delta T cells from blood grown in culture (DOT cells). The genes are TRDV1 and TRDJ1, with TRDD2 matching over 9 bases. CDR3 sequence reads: CALGPRPSYEPGPPILYTDKLIF. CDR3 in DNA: TGTGCTCTTGGGCCGCGGCCTTCCTACGAGCCGGGGCCCCCGATCCTTTACACCGATAAACTCATCTTT.